The 5 T cell receptor beta chains in this list originate from one sample, sequenced in a study of response to subunit inactivated influenza vaccine. One entry per CDR3 protein results from TCRdb running MiXCR on the RT-PCR reads. The sample has about 540,000 distinct CDR3 sequences, around a quarter seen once; the top ten hold under 3.5%. These data were likewise used in another study, on T cells expressing NK-cell markers. That report notes: The authors generated TCR beta cDNA through 5'RACE template switching with UMIs.

Source: CD4+ T cells sorted from PBMCs, taken about 12 days after vaccination. These receptors were taken from a man aged 50 or older who received an inactivated influenza vaccine.

The chain carries TRBV9 and TRBJ2-5; D is perhaps TRBD2 (7 bases). V was cut by 0 bases and J by 2 bases, with 11 bases left in between. Germline V gene sequence: CDR1 SGDLS, CDR2 YYNGEE. This CDR3 is built from 15 residues. The CDR3 spells CASSVGGGPQETQYF. DNA for the CDR3: TGTGCCAGCAGCGTAGGGGGGGGGCCGCAAGAGACCCAGTACTTC.

The chain combines TRBV10-3 with TRBJ2-5, with a possible D match to TRBD1 (6 bases). The CDR3 runs 14 residues. Germline CDR1 ENHRY, CDR2 SYGVKD. Trimming shortened V by 0 bases and J by 5 bases, and 10 bases separated the two germline ends. CDR3 amino acids: CAISESTGRETQYF. CDR3 coding DNA: TGTGCCATCAGTGAGTCAACAGGGCGGGAGACCCAGTACTTC.

This clonotype was observed a handful of times. The chain combines TRBV28 with TRBJ2-1; TRBD2 is a possible D gene (5 bases). The CDR3 is made up of 16 amino acids. The V and J ends lost 1 base and 0 bases respectively, with 10 bases between them. In germline, CDR1 is MDHEN, CDR2 SYDVKM. The CDR3: CASSLLRVASYNEQFF. Here the CDR3 DNA reads TGTGCCAGCAGTTTATTGAGGGTAGCCTCCTACAATGAGCAGTTCTTC.

This clonotype turned up a few times. This chain joins TRBV15 and TRBJ2-7, with D possibly matching TRBD2 (6 bases). V was trimmed by 1 base and J by 3 bases, leaving 10 bases between them. Germline loops: CDR1 LNHNV, CDR2 YYDKDF (reference sequence). The CDR3 runs 14 residues. The CDR3 DNA reads TGTGCCACCAGCAGAGCGGCGGGGAACTACGAGCAGTACTTC. Protein product: CATSRAAGNYEQYF.

This clonotype came up a few times. The gene calls are TRBV5-4 and TRBJ2-7; D is undetermined. The CDR3 has 15 amino acids. CDR1 is SGHNT, CDR2 YYREEE, per germline (reference sequence). Trimming left V 1 base short and J 3 bases short, with 14 bases between. CDR3 coding DNA: TGTGCCAGCAGCTTGCCCCGATCCGAGAGCTACGAGCAGTACTTC. Its protein product is CASSLPRSESYEQYF. The full variable domain, completed using reference TRBV5-4 and TRBJ2-7, is ETGVTQSPTHLIKTRGQQVTLRCSSQSGHNTVSWYQQALGQGPQFIFQYYREEENGRGNFPPRFSGLQFPNYSSELNVNALELDDSALYLCASSLPRSESYEQYFGPGTRLTVT.